This T cell receptor beta chain was sequenced during a study of shared clonotypes between healthy human individuals (dated by TCRdb to about 2020). Concerning the study at large: The cohort included three men and a couple of women between 18 and 49 years of age. Per donor, leukapheresis produced somewhere between about 0.8 and 9 billion PBMCs. Per donor, three plates each were used for CD4 naive and CD4 memory, two for CD8 naive, and one for CD8 memory. Blood TCR repertoires of five healthy adults were deeply sequenced to estimate repertoire size and the extent of clonotype sharing between individuals. Different laboratories and diverse techniques were used to prepare libraries and sequence TCR repertoires, to increase sequencing depth and limit assay-specific biases.

This clone was counted once. It lacks a known antigen. No clone much larger than this one lies a single base away; base qualities are absent. General study outcomes and caveats: Because the study included only a small number of donors, the genetic and exposure-history diversity represented was limited. Pairwise subsampling indicated that sequencing depth was expected to affect the degree of clonotype sharing among donors. Naive subsets generally had larger estimated clonotype richness than memory subsets. Higher generation probabilities were observed for clonotypes shared by all four sorted-subset donors than for non-shared clonotypes. Rarefaction of sorted-subset datasets indicated incomplete sequencing despite the large sequencing depth. Sampling was limited to blood, and TCR repertoires in tissue likely differ from TCR repertoires in blood. Across four donors, around 5% of naive CD4, 3% to 3.5% of naive CD8, 2.3% of memory CD4, and about 0.4% of memory CD8 clonotypes were shared.

Spanning cysteine to phenylalanine, the CDR3 consists of 14 amino acids. The only DNA kept is the CDR3, 42 bases in frame from the first base. The CDR1 and CDR2 encoded by the germline V gene (reference sequence) are GTSNPN and SVGIG. V is cut by 0 bases and J by 0 bases, and the space between the germline ends is 9 bases. Using the deep immunoSEQ assay, multiplex PCR amplified TCR CDR3 regions from genomic DNA. Extracted genomic DNA from each cell subset was distributed evenly across all wells of several immunoSEQ 96-well plates, and each plate was treated as a replicate. For sorted subsets, around 200 ng genomic DNA, equal to 30,000 or so T cell genomes, was loaded into each replicate PCR. The purified libraries were quantified using a Qubit 3.0 fluorometer, sized with a Bioanalyzer 2100, and then quantified again using the KAPA Library Quantification kit. A separate single-read 150-cycle Illumina NextSeq 550 flow cell was used to sequence each immunoSEQ 96-well plate. Per the source publication's procedure: Because the immunoSEQ output included only junctional sequences and no quality scores, the filtering could not be the same as the filtering used for full-length reads. To assign V/J genes and CDR3, sequences were annotated using PyIR, a Python wrapper for IgBLAST v1.9, with IMGT germline references. Any read was removed if the V/J assignment was weak (E-value above 1e-6), the CDR3 was missing, or the read contained stop codons, out-of-frame junctions, or ambiguous translated residues. V3J clonotypes were defined by identical inferred V gene, J gene, and CDR3 amino acid sequence. To compute the percentage overlap between repertoires, the number of shared unique clonotypes was divided by the size of the smaller repertoire. Three approaches were used to assess repertoire richness: RTK rarefaction, the Chao1 estimator, and Recon v2.1 estimates of unobserved clonotypes. Generation probabilities for all TCRbeta clonotypes obtained by the gDNA method from a handful of donors were computed using OLGA. TCRdb carries this immuneACCESS record with in-frame sequences only. Its versions omit some clonotypes, under half of them owing to an unresolved V gene in the studies checked, with the rest unexplained. That table supplies the V and J calls and clone size; D and trimming were determined from the DNA. The sample profile shows around 2.1 million clones; 85% to 95% of them were found once. Of the sample, roughly 1.7% falls within the top ten clones.

For the CD8 naive samples, CD45RO-negative cells were positively selected for CCR7, yielding a CD45RA+CCR7+ population from which TemRA cells were excluded. The donors were healthy, HIV-negative adults with no recently reported acute infections or vaccinations. Every donor was a Caucasian adult living in Nashville, Tennessee, USA. Blood was collected by leukapheresis, and PBMCs were isolated by Ficoll-Histopaque density gradient centrifugation and then cryopreserved in liquid nitrogen vapor phase. Purity and quantity of every magnetically sorted T cell population were checked by analytical flow cytometry. From each sorted fraction, genomic DNA was isolated and quantified by UV absorbance on a Nanodrop 2000c.

The sequenced sample consisted of naive CD8+ T cells from PBMCs. This specimen's cell subset or site label, interpreted: CD45RA+CCR7+. The TCR was taken from a man aged 18 to 29 in good health. Some clones in this sample may be carry-over from other donors' samples. The chain is assembled from TRBV30 and TRBJ2-7; no D gene can be assigned with confidence. The DNA is as follows: TGTGCCTGGAGTGTACGGCACCTCTCCTACGAGCAGTACTTC. Its translation is CAWSVRHLSYEQYF.